This T cell receptor (beta chain) was found in a study of T cell repertoires in cytomegalovirus infection. Across the whole study: Both recently identified HLA-C-restricted and well-studied HLA-B-restricted CMV epitopes were used in the study. Broader study findings: Carriage of CMV together with the relevant HLA was identifiable through cumulative public TCR beta family frequency.

Worth noting for this clonotype: As yet, its antigen is unknown.

Trimming at V came to 8 bases and at J to 3 bases, leaving 8 bases not matched to a gene. CDR3 size: 14 residues. Germline CDR1 LGHDT, CDR2 YNNKEL (reference sequence). In TCRdb, the reads were re-called with MiXCR into one record per CDR3 protein. The sample holds approximately 110,000 distinct CDR3 sequences, under 45% seen once. The chain couples TRBV3-1 to TRBJ2-7, with TRBD1 matching over 9 bases. Material: CD8+ T cells from cultured PBMCs, obtained from culture after CMV antigen stimulation. The clonotype originates from a human donor in good health (CMV status not recorded). Some clones in this sample may be carry-over from other donors' samples. CDR3 region: CASSMGQGDYEQYF. For the CDR3, the DNA is TGTGCCAGCTCCATGGGACAGGGAGACTACGAGCAGTACTTC.